This T cell receptor beta chain was captured in a study of shared T cell receptors in the human thymus (dated by TCRdb to 2020 to 2023). Context from the whole study: The study investigated the way shared, self-reactive T-cell receptor alpha chains are produced in the human thymus.

This clone has only one observation. Its antigen remains undetermined. No quality values exist for individual bases; no much larger clone is one base distant. Libraries were built with the immunoSEQ multiplex PCR assay. Not all clones reach the TCRdb copy of this immuneACCESS table, which keeps in-frame sequences only. Checked studies attribute under half of the gap to unresolved V genes and leave the rest unexplained. Counted in this sample were about 660,000 clones; more than 75% of them appeared once. The ten largest clones take up 0.0094% of the sample. Including the terminal cysteine and phenylalanine, the CDR3 comprises 16 residues. Only CDR3 DNA is held: 48 bases, read in frame from base 1. As encoded in the germline V gene, CDR1 is LGHNA while CDR2 is YNFKEQ. The germline V end is reduced by 5 bases and the J end by 1 base; junction bases left unmatched: 7. This sample also appeared in a second study, on human thymus T cells. The second study reports: Donors were immunologically healthy infants undergoing open corrective cardiac surgery for congenital heart defects in Finland. Thymus tissue was collected as surgical resects that were removed during corrective cardiac surgery. Usage of V and J gene segments appeared to be biased in both the thymic and the peripheral blood repertoires. According to the related research, thymic TCR repertoires were highly overlapping among unrelated individuals. The study characterized TCR alpha and beta repertoires from fewer than 10 infant thymus samples and four related peripheral blood samples. Donor ages ranging from about 6 to 250 days were recorded, and five to seven male and a couple of female infants were included in the cohort. Thymocytes were mechanically released from the tissue and were stored as pellets of roughly 9-31 million cells at -70 degrees C. Genomic DNA was extracted from frozen cell pellets with a QIAsymphony instrument. TCRB and TCRAD loci were amplified from a standardized quantity of quality-controlled genomic DNA using the immunoSEQ multiplex PCR assay. The amplicons spanned the V(D)J region and were long enough to cover the CDR3 and allow V and J genes to be identified. Through the commercial immunoSEQ service, the amplicons were sequenced on an Illumina platform. Corrections for primer bias and sequencing errors followed previously described methods, while TCRAD and TCRB definitions were based on the IMGT database. immunoSEQ Analyzer 3.0 and VDJTools were used for repertoire analysis, which covered basic statistics, V/J segment usage, diversity estimates, rarefaction and pairwise overlap. Diversity was estimated using the Chao1, ChaoE, Efron-Thisted, Shannon and inverse Simpson indices, and was also estimated on datasets down-sampled to the size of the smallest sample. Repertoire overlap used strict matching of CDR3 nucleotide sequence, V gene and J gene, with Jaccard-based multidimensional scaling clustering. On average, thymus samples gave 800,000 or so unique TCRB clonotypes, whereas blood samples gave about 84,000.

This receptor chain uses TRBV4-2 and TRBJ2-4; 8 central bases correspond to TRBD1. The specimen was thymocytes. This clonotype was sampled from a boy under three years old with a congenital heart defect. Donor details come from another sample of the same person, matched by shared clones. The DNA sequence is as follows: TGTGCCAGCAGCTTACATCGGACAGGGGCCAAAAACATTCAGTACTTC. Its protein reads: CASSLHRTGAKNIQYF.